The sequence of this T cell receptor beta chain was determined in a study of naive and memory T cell subsets (dated by TCRdb to between 2016 and 2019). At the level of the whole study: An open-source, UMI-based TCR alpha and beta sequencing pipeline was applied to sorted naive and memory peripheral blood T cell subsets. RNA was DNase-treated and reverse transcribed with TCR constant-region primers, mostly using SuperScript III. The functional CMV T cell responses agreed completely with IgG serology results. The investigation overall reported the following: A few larger clonotypes were found in naive repertoires, especially CD8, and these larger clonotypes were possibly memory cells re-expressing CD45RA. Gini index rose and Shannon and inverse Simpson diversity fell from naive through CM, EM and EMRA in both CD4 and CD8 cells. A power law was followed by TCR abundance, with an exponent that differed between naive and memory subsets but was consistent across the three individuals. The repertoire findings for the naive and memory subsets could not be validated, as no ground truth was available. RNA-based TCR counts may be affected by expression changes linked to T cell activation and differentiation. After error correction, over 90% of naive TCR sequences appeared only once, giving much steeper abundance distributions than memory subsets. Clonotypes were defined as single alpha or beta chain sequences, not paired alpha/beta receptors.

The junction carries 12 bases between V and J, which are trimmed by 3 bases and 1 base respectively. The CDR3 starts with the cysteine, ends with the phenylalanine, and has 15 residues. Just CDR3 DNA is preserved here, 45 bases in frame from base 1. This clonotype came up a few times. Its cognate antigen has yet to be identified. Base qualities are not recorded, but no much larger clone differs from it by a single base. From the second PCR step onward, the TCR alpha chain libraries and the TCR beta chain libraries were amplified separately. To determine each donor's CMV status, fresh PBMCs were stimulated overnight with CMV viral lysate, and IFNgamma production from CD4+ T cells was then assessed. CD4 T cells were positively selected with Miltenyi beads, followed by positive selection of CD8 T cells from the CD4-negative fraction. After staining for CD3, CD4, CD8, CD45RA, CD27 and a live/dead dye, cells were sorted on a BD Aria II into four subsets based on CD45RA and CD27. Blood was obtained from a few healthy volunteers, and the blood from each volunteer was fractionated into CD4 and CD8 T cells and subsequently into four differentiation subsets. Roughly 0.12 L of peripheral blood was taken from each donor, and PBMC were separated by density-gradient centrifugation on Ficoll-Paque PLUS. Sorted cells were lysed in RLT buffer, after which RNA was extracted using a Qiagen RNeasy kit and stored at -80 degrees C.

To prepare the library, UMI-ligation and nested PCR was applied. An equimolar mix of two oligonucleotides covering both TRBC1 and TRBC2 was used as the beta constant-region primer. The ligated cDNA went through four rounds of PCR with nested alpha and beta constant-region primers together with the SP2 primer. A single-stranded oligonucleotide bearing the SP2 primer plus a 12-nucleotide UMI was ligated onto the 3' end of the cDNA by T4 RNA ligase 1. Incubation of the ligation reaction was carried out at 16 degrees C for about 20-25 hours. To avoid over-amplification, PCR2 was usually performed as a SYBR Green qPCR and halted once a predetermined threshold was reached. Apart from the first purification, every purification step used Agencourt AMPure XP magnetic beads. Library amounts were measured by Qubit and library quality was assessed on a TapeStation, where the main peak was expected at around 650 bp. The pooled libraries were sequenced on an Illumina MiSeq using v2 2x251 paired-end kits, which usually yielded roughly 0.95-2.2 million reads per sample. Each sample library was pooled at about 4.4 nM, and roughly 4.5-7% PhiX was included to improve cluster recognition. In the source study's methods: Decombinator assigned V and J genes to Demultiplexor-processed FASTQ reads by tag matching, allowing a single base-pair mismatch. Collapsinator relied on UMIs to fix sequencing errors as well as frequency errors caused by PCR heterogeneity. TCRs were translated and CDR3s were extracted from the conserved cysteine to the FGXG phenylalanine by CDR3Translator, with non-productive sequences being flagged. Repertoires were subsampled to equal numbers of UMI-defined TCRs before Gini, Shannon entropy and inverse Simpson indices were calculated. Within the linear range, a power law was fitted by maximum likelihood to the distributions of clonotype abundance. For one naive CD8 sample, the pipeline and MIGEC produced similar UMI counts, unique TCR numbers and clonal distributions. In one analysis, naive TCRs also found in any memory subset of the same donor were removed from the naive repertoire. Repertoires were searched for roughly 7,300 CMV-associated CDR3 sequences compiled from VDJdb and a published dataset. TCRdb reworked the public reads: Q25 trimming with fastp, MiXCR clone assembly, productive beta chains retained. For every CDR3 protein sequence, its rows merge into one entry that carries the most common genes and DNA. It is TCRdb's table, rather than the study itself, that gives the V and J calls and clone size. The table for this sample lists around 100,000 distinct CDR3 sequences; around 13% of them were counted only once. The ten largest clones represent roughly 2.8% of the sample.

The rearranged chain carries TRBV12-3 or TRBV12-4 and TRBJ1-2; too little of a D gene remains to name it. This clonotype was sampled from a human donor in good health. Input material: naive CD8+ T cells from blood. The cell subset or site label of this sample denotes: naive T cells, CD45RA high CD27+. The CDR3 sequence is CASSFDQSHNYGYTF. The DNA reads TGTGCCAGCAGTTTTGATCAGAGCCATAACTATGGCTACACCTTC.